This TCR beta chain was recorded in a study of blood T cell repertoires in COVID-19. Study-level information: Samples representing acute and convalescent COVID-19 were sourced from the United States, Italy and Spain. T cells, B-cell-depleted T cells, or PBMCs supplied cDNA or gDNA.

Source study methods: Amplification with reference gene primers provided the estimates of nucleated cell counts. Using immunoSEQ multiplex PCR, the repertoire was profiled, and TCRdb retains in-frame clones only, with some absent. V and J calls and clone size come straight from that table; D and trimming were deduced from the DNA. The repertoire holds around 290,000 clones, with around nine tenths as singletons. The receptor's source is a middle-aged man with acute or convalescent COVID-19. Sequenced input: peripheral blood.

The CDR3 nucleotides are TGTGCCAGCAGCTTAGATGGGCAGGGTACTGAAGCTTTCTTT. This translates into CASSLDGQGTEAFF. V gene TRBV11-2 combines with J gene TRBJ1-1, with a tentative D call TRBD1 (5 bases). Per the germline V gene, CDR1 is SGHAT and CDR2 is FQNNGV. The V end was cut by 0 bases, the J end by 5 bases, with 10 bases between. CDR3 length: 14 residues.